The 20 T cell receptor beta chains below all came from one sample that was sequenced in a study of blood T cell repertoires in COVID-19. The protocol was immunoSEQ multiplex PCR, while the TCRdb copy is restricted to in-frame clones and leaves out a portion. This sample has about 380,000 clones, with 85% found just once. The sequencing input was peripheral blood. The receptors originated from a woman aged 18-29 years with acute or convalescent COVID-19.

The chain recombines TRBV2 with TRBJ2-7, with a weak D call TRBD1 (6 bases). This CDR3 spans 14 amino acids. V lost 11 bases, J lost 0 bases, and 17 bases lay in between. Germline lookup yields CDR1 SNHLY and CDR2 FYNNEI. The DNA for the CDR3 is TGTGCCTCCTCGGAGCAGGGGAACTCCTACGAGCAGTACTTC. The encoded protein is CASSEQGNSYEQYF.

The rearrangement uses TRBV6-2 or TRBV6-3 and TRBJ2-1, with 7 bases aligning to TRBD2. Germline V CDR1 and CDR2: MNHEY, SVGEGT. The CDR3 has 15 amino acids. V lost 2 bases and J lost 4; bases outside the gene matches: 5. CDR3 sequence (DNA): TGTGCCAGCAGTTACGGGGGGGAGGGTTACAATGAGCAGTTCTTC. Translated: CASSYGGEGYNEQFF.

The CDR3 sequence is CALQRSYNEQFF. CDR3 DNA: TGTGCCCTCCAGAGGTCTTACAATGAGCAGTTCTTC. The genes are TRBV30 and TRBJ2-1; D is ambiguous. Germline V gene data show CDR1 as GTSNPN and CDR2 as SVGIG (reference sequence). CDR3 length: 12 amino acids. Trimming took off 8 bases at V and 4 bases at J, with 12 bases between the two ends.

The chain combines TRBV5-1 with TRBJ2-7, with D tentatively TRBD2 (8 bases). The V end was cut by 6 bases, the J end by 4 bases, with 17 bases between. From germline, CDR1 is SGHRS and CDR2 YFSETQ. The CDR3 is 14 amino acids. This CDR3 is CASNTGGGTYEQYF. The CDR3 nucleotides read TGCGCCAGCAACACGGGAGGGGGCACGTACGAGCAGTACTTC.

Only a few counts were recorded for this clone. J is TRBJ2-2 and V is TRBV24-1; TRBD1 matches 7 bases. The germline gives CDR1 KGHDR, CDR2 SFDVKD. CDR3 length equals 18 residues. V shed 7 bases, J shed 1 base, and the junction held 14 bases outside the gene matches. CDR3 residues: CATRSGIAGQENTGELFF. For the CDR3, the DNA is TGTGCCACCAGGTCCGGGATAGCCGGACAGGAGAACACCGGGGAGCTGTTTTTT.

The V gene is TRBV4-1, the J gene TRBJ2-3; 11 bases fit TRBD2. Germline lookup yields CDR1 MGHRA and CDR2 YSYEKL. The CDR3 loop spans 17 amino acids. The V gene end was trimmed by 4 bases and the J gene end by 6 bases; junction bases not matched to a gene: 12. The CDR3 reads CASSPVAGGRVADTQYF. CDR3 nucleotides: TGCGCCAGCAGCCCCGTAGCGGGGGGGCGGGTGGCTGATACGCAGTATTTT.

The V and J genes are TRBV10-3 and TRBJ2-2; maybe TRBD1 (6 bases). V shed 10 bases and J shed 0 bases, with 15 bases lying between them. This CDR3 spans 15 amino acids. Germline-derived CDR1 and CDR2 are ENHRY and SYGVKD. CDR3 nucleotides: TGTGCCACTCGGGACACCCGATCGAACACCGGGGAGCTGTTTTTT. Protein product: CATRDTRSNTGELFF.

The CDR3 coding sequence is TGTGCCACCAGTGATTCATCAGGGGTCCCCGATACGCAGTATTTT. Its protein is CATSDSSGVPDTQYF. This chain connects TRBV24-1 to TRBJ2-3; possibly TRBD1 for D (6 bases). The V and J ends lost 2 bases and 6 bases respectively, with 14 bases between them. Germline lookup yields CDR1 KGHDR and CDR2 SFDVKD. This CDR3 is built from 15 residues.

This CDR3 is CASSPTELAREQYF. CDR3 nucleotides: TGCGCCAGCAGCCCAACCGAACTAGCTCGCGAGCAGTACTTC. The rearrangement joins TRBV5-1 to TRBJ2-7; D might be TRBD2 (6 bases). V dropped 4 bases and J dropped 6 bases, with 17 bases sitting between them. This CDR3 spans 14 amino acids. Germline V gene sequence: CDR1 SGHRS, CDR2 YFSETQ.

This clone was seen only once. This rearrangement joins TRBV15 to TRBJ2-3; D is possibly TRBD1 (5 bases). V was pared by 4 bases and J by 3 bases, with 14 bases between. The CDR3 covers 15 residues. Germline V gene lookup returns CDR1 LNHNV and CDR2 YYDKDF (reference sequence). Here the CDR3 reads CATSTFRARTDTQYF. The CDR3 DNA sequence: TGTGCCACCAGCACCTTCAGGGCTAGGACAGATACGCAGTATTTT.

This clone was seen a few times. The rearrangement links TRBV3-1 (or the pseudogene TRBV3-2) to TRBJ1-3; D is perhaps TRBD1 (6 bases). This CDR3 is built from 16 residues. The germline V and J ends were trimmed by 4 bases and 2 bases, with 15 bases remaining between them. CDR1 and CDR2 from the germline V gene are LGHDT and YNNKEL (reference sequence). The DNA for the CDR3 is TGTGCCAGCAGCCTCATAACAGGGTTCGCTGGAAACACCATATATTTT. This sequence encodes CASSLITGFAGNTIYF.

The chain employs TRBV5-6 and TRBJ2-1, with 9 bases fitting TRBD1. Germline CDR1 is SGHDT and CDR2 is YYEEEE. The CDR3 runs to 16 residues. V gave up 4 bases and J gave up 5 bases; unmatched junction bases: 10. Here the CDR3 reads CASSEGDREDDNEQFF. In DNA, the CDR3 is TGTGCCAGCAGCGAGGGGGACAGGGAGGATGACAATGAGCAGTTCTTC.

This clone has only a few counts. The V and J genes are TRBV7-8 and TRBJ1-1; 7 bases align to TRBD1. Looked up from germline, CDR1 is SGHVS and CDR2 is FQNEAQ. CDR3 length: 14 residues. Trimming removed 3 bases from V and 3 bases from J; junction bases left unmatched: 4. This chain's CDR3 is CASSFEGGDTEAFF. CDR3 in DNA: TGTGCCAGCAGCTTTGAAGGGGGCGACACTGAAGCTTTCTTT.

This chain links TRBV15 with TRBJ2-7; D remains unclear. V was pared by 0 bases and J by 0 bases, with 15 bases between. CDR1 and CDR2 from the germline V gene are LNHNV and YYDKDF (reference sequence). The CDR3 length is 17 residues. CDR3 protein: CATSRDPPALNSYEQYF. The DNA of the CDR3 is TGTGCCACCAGCAGAGACCCGCCTGCGCTGAACTCCTACGAGCAGTACTTC.

The chain carries TRBV4-1 and TRBJ2-7; 8 nucleotides align to TRBD1. V gave up 0 bases and J gave up 7 bases; unmatched junction bases: 14. CDR1 MGHRA and CDR2 YSYEKL come from the germline V gene. The CDR3 has 17 residues. The CDR3 reads CASSQDGRGRFLGEQYF. Here the CDR3 DNA reads TGCGCCAGCAGCCAAGATGGCAGGGGGCGGTTCCTTGGGGAGCAGTACTTC.

The chain carries TRBV28 and TRBJ2-7; 9 bases map to TRBD1. V dropped 5 bases and J dropped 2; count of bases not matched to a gene: 4. The germline gives CDR1 MDHEN, CDR2 SYDVKM. The CDR3 is 14 amino acids. The CDR3 loop reads CASSPGQGPYEQYF. The CDR3 DNA reads as TGTGCCAGCAGTCCGGGACAGGGTCCCTACGAGCAGTACTTC.

The chain joins TRBV2 to TRBJ1-4; weak D call: TRBD1 (6 bases). The CDR3 extends over 14 amino acids. Trimming cost V 7 bases and J 4 bases, with 13 bases left between them. Per the germline V gene, CDR1 is SNHLY and CDR2 is FYNNEI. This chain's CDR3 is CASTLDRSNEKLFF. The CDR3 DNA is TGTGCCAGCACCTTGGACAGAAGTAATGAAAAACTGTTTTTT.

This clone was seen only a few times. This chain links TRBV7-3 with TRBJ1-6; no clear D. This CDR3 is 15 amino acids long. Trimming removed 0 bases at V and 5 bases at J, with 8 bases between. CDR1 is SGHTA and CDR2 is FQGTGA in the germline V gene. Here the CDR3 reads CASSLTTQNNSPLHF. The CDR3 nucleotides are TGTGCCAGCAGCTTAACTACCCAGAATAATTCACCCCTCCACTTT. The whole variable domain, remainder taken from reference TRBV7-3 and TRBJ1-6, is GAGVSQTPSNKVTEKGKYVELRCDPISGHTALYWYRQSLGQGPEFLIYFQGTGAADDSGLPNDRFFAVRPEGSVSTLKIQRTERGDSAVYLCASSLTTQNNSPLHFGNGTRLTVT.

DNA for the CDR3: TGTGCCATCAGTGATCCGGGACTAGCGGTTAATGAGCAGTTCTTC. Its translation is CAISDPGLAVNEQFF. J is TRBJ2-1 and V is TRBV10-3; 11 bases map to TRBD2. The CDR3 runs to 15 residues. Germline loops: CDR1 ENHRY, CDR2 SYGVKD. The junction had 5 bases not matched to a gene; V was cut back by 3 bases and J by 7 bases.

V and J are TRBV29-1 and TRBJ1-2; D not certain. V was trimmed by 3 bases and J by 4 bases, leaving 12 bases between them. This CDR3 has 13 amino acids. CDR1 SQVTM and CDR2 ANQGSEA come from the germline V gene. The CDR3 reads CSVDPGGPYGYTF. In nucleotides, the CDR3 is TGCAGCGTTGACCCCGGCGGGCCCTATGGCTACACCTTC.